The entry below describes one T cell receptor beta chain. These data are taken from a study of cytomegalovirus exposure and HLA in healthy donors. The PCR used 60 Vbeta and 13 Jbeta primers. Assay used: immunoSEQ multiplex PCR; TCRdb lists only in-frame clones, some missing. The sample contains approximately 140,000 clones, around 80% of which appear only once. This TCR came from a man aged 18 to 29 in good health and CMV-seropositive. The sequenced sample consisted of PBMCs.

This chain's CDR3 is CSVETTGNEKLFF. Here the CDR3 DNA reads TGCAGCGTTGAGACAACGGGGAATGAAAAACTGTTTTTT. The chain combines TRBV29-1 with TRBJ1-4; D gene ambiguous. V lost 3 bases and J 5 bases, leaving 10 bases between the germline ends. Germline V gives CDR1 SQVTM, CDR2 ANQGSEA. The CDR3 totals 13 residues.